The T cell receptor beta chain described here comes from a study of Graves' ophthalmopathy and Graves' hyperthyroidism. This clonotype was seen repeatedly, ten times or more. Germline loops: CDR1 SGHAT, CDR2 FQNNGV. The CDR3 consists of 14 residues. V lost 7 bases and J lost 0, with 13 bases in between. From RNA, the CDR3 regions of TCR beta chains were amplified and sequenced. The first round was an RT-PCR with HTBI primers, and the second round was a multiplex PCR. TCRdb reprocessed the multiplex PCR reads via MiXCR and lists one record per CDR3 protein. Of about 620,000 distinct CDR3 sequences listed, 22% are singletons.

The TCR sequence derives from a woman aged 18-29 years with stable Graves' hyperthyroidism. Some clones in this sample may be carry-over from other donors' samples. Source material: peripheral blood. The chain links TRBV11-2 to TRBJ2-7; D is ambiguous. The CDR3 loop is CASKEIFSSYEQYF. In DNA form, the CDR3 reads TGTGCCAGCAAGGAGATTTTTTCCTCCTACGAGCAGTACTTC.